The present entry profiles one T cell receptor beta chain with its context. The identical CDR3 is also encoded by other nucleotide sequences in the sample. The sample is drawn from a study of blood T cell repertoires in COVID-19. Study-wide background: Sources were T cells, B-cell-depleted T cells, or PBMCs; the material itself was cDNA or gDNA.

CDR1 is SNHLY, CDR2 FYNNEI, per germline. The CDR3 extends over 13 amino acids. V lost 6 bases and J lost 5; bases outside the gene matches: 3. Using immunoSEQ multiplex PCR, the repertoire was profiled, and TCRdb retains in-frame clones only, with some absent. The top ten hold about 8.6% of the sample, which has about 280,000 clones, 88% seen once. The sample was peripheral blood. This receptor was obtained from a man younger than 30 with active or convalescent COVID-19. The chain combines TRBV2 with TRBJ1-1, with 10 bases fitting TRBD1. In DNA form, the CDR3 reads TGTGCCAGCAGCCGGGACAGGGGAACTGAAGCTTTCTTT. Translated, it gives CASSRDRGTEAFF.